What follows describes a single T cell receptor beta chain. This sample was included in a study of blood T cell repertoires in COVID-19. Germline V gene lookup returns CDR1 SQVTM and CDR2 ANQGSEA. The CDR3 runs 13 residues. Original analysis: From reference gene primer amplification, estimates of nucleated cell counts were derived. Measured with immunoSEQ multiplex PCR; TCRdb has only the in-frame clones, and not every one. V, J and clone size reflect that table, while D and trimming were determined from the DNA. Here the sample spans 200,000 to 300,000 clones, about four fifths being singletons. Sequencing was performed on peripheral blood. The clonotype was recovered from a man younger than 40 who had recovered from COVID-19. The chain links TRBV29-1 to TRBJ2-1, with 9 bases lining up with TRBD1. The CDR3 region has the DNA TGCAGTCACGGGACAGGGAATTTCAATGAGCAGTTCTTC. Translation gives CSHGTGNFNEQFF.